This T cell receptor beta chain is from a study of graft-versus-host responses after intestinal transplantation. For the study at large: Every one of the recipients received anti-thymocyte globulin induction and afterwards took tacrolimus and steroids for about 3 years.

The CDR3 consists of 14 residues. V lost 4 bases and J 4 bases, leaving 13 bases between the germline ends. CDR1 and CDR2 (germline): LGHNA, YNFKEQ. Profiling relied on immunoSEQ multiplex PCR, and the TCRdb table lists in-frame clones only, not all of them. The data contain more than 12,000 clones, 29% of them singletons. This clone is labeled medium-sized. V is TRBV4-2 and J is TRBJ1-2; no clear D gene. The material sequenced was alloreactive CD4+ T cells from a mixed lymphocyte reaction culture, taken before intestinal transplant. Indicated subset: CFSE-low proliferating T cells sorted from roughly six-day pre-transplant mixed lymphocyte reaction (GvH or HvG direction). This sequence was found in a human patient who received an intestinal transplant. CDR3: CASSPRPDPYGYTF. The CDR3 coding sequence is TGTGCCAGCAGCCCCCGGCCCGACCCCTATGGCTACACCTTC.